This passage covers 32 T cell receptor beta chains from one sample sequenced in a study of beta chain features in type 1 diabetes. Regarding the study as a whole: Type 1 diabetes patients had TCRB CDR3s that were shorter (moderately but significantly so) in all four CD4+ subsets.

Their antigens are not known. Expressed TCRB transcripts were sequenced after all isolated RNA was converted to cDNA. Sequenced by immunoSEQ multiplex PCR; TCRdb stores in-frame clones only, minus some. In the table there are 150,000 to 200,000 clones, around 63% of which are singletons. The sample was naive CD4+ T cells from blood. Every receptor here comes from a man aged 30 to 39 with type 1 diabetes.

The genes are TRBV18 and TRBJ2-1, with TRBD2 matching over 9 bases. Germline V gene sequence: CDR1 KGHSH, CDR2 LQKENI. The CDR3 spans 15 residues. The V and J ends lost 6 bases and 1 base, in that order; junction bases with no gene match: 4. The CDR3 is CASSPLAGSYNEQFF. The DNA of the CDR3 is TGTGCCAGCTCGCCCCTAGCGGGGTCCTACAATGAGCAGTTCTTC.

V and J are TRBV7-8 and TRBJ2-3, with no clear D. Germline CDR1 reads SGHVS; CDR2 reads FQNEAQ. Between the trimmed V and J ends, which lost 1 base and 2 bases, there was a span of 7 bases. The CDR3 is made up of 14 amino acids. The CDR3 bases are TGTGCCAGCAGCTTAGGTCCTTACACAGATACGCAGTATTTT. It yields the protein CASSLGPYTDTQYF. Variable domain in full (rest from reference TRBV7-8 and TRBJ2-3): GAGVSQSPRYKVAKRGQDVALRCDPISGHVSLFWYQQALGQGPEFLTYFQNEAQLDKSGLPSDRFFAERPEGSVSTLKIQRTQQEDSAVYLCASSLGPYTDTQYFGPGTRLTVL.

This clone showed up just a few times. The chain uses TRBV28 and TRBJ2-1; D perhaps matches TRBD2 (6 bases). V dropped 4 bases and J dropped 4 bases, with 17 bases sitting between them. The CDR3 spans 16 residues. The germline CDR1 and CDR2 sequences are MDHEN and SYDVKM. CDR3 residues: CASSSEPGDRYNEQFF. The DNA of the CDR3 is TGTGCCAGCAGTTCTGAGCCGGGAGATAGATACAATGAGCAGTTCTTC.

The J gene is TRBJ2-5, the V gene TRBV15; 11 nucleotides match TRBD2. This CDR3 is 16 amino acids long. J was trimmed by 4 bases and V by 1 base; bases with no gene match: 5. Per germline, CDR1 LNHNV and CDR2 YYDKDF (reference sequence). The CDR3 nucleotides are TGTGCCACCAGCAGAGTAGCGGGGGGGCCAAGAGAGACCCAGTACTTC. Amino acids: CATSRVAGGPRETQYF.

Points on this clone: This same CDR3 is encoded by further DNA sequences in the sample. The V and J genes are TRBV20-1 and TRBJ2-7; D is uncertain. Per germline, CDR1 DFQATT and CDR2 SNEGSKA (reference sequence). Trimming removed 4 bases from V and 6 bases from J, with 7 bases in between. The CDR3 sequence is 10 residues long. CDR3 loop: CSATLGEQYF. The CDR3, as DNA: TGCAGTGCTACCCTCGGCGAGCAGTACTTC.

This chain links TRBV4-3 with TRBJ2-7, with no clear D. The CDR3 has 15 residues. Germline V CDR1 and CDR2: LGHNA, YSLEER. V gave up 0 bases and J gave up 0 bases, with 9 bases separating them. The CDR3, as DNA: TGCGCCAGCAGCCAAGAAAAGCGTAACTCCTACGAGCAGTACTTC. As protein: CASSQEKRNSYEQYF.

The V call is TRBV29-1, the J call TRBJ2-7, with a weak D call TRBD1 (7 bases). From germline, CDR1 is SQVTM and CDR2 ANQGSEA. The CDR3 totals 13 residues. Trimming stripped 7 bases from V and 3 bases from J, with 16 bases between. In nucleotides, the CDR3 is TGCAGCGGGCGGGACAGCTATAACTACGAGCAGTACTTC. Protein: CSGRDSYNYEQYF.

This clone was observed a few times. The chain joins TRBV7-9 to TRBJ2-7, with TRBD2 as a possible D gene (6 bases). The CDR3 loop spans 15 amino acids. Germline CDR1 SEHNR, CDR2 FQNEAQ (reference sequence). The V end was cut by 3 bases, the J end by 2 bases, with 14 bases between. In DNA, the CDR3 is TGTGCCAGCAGCTTTACGTCGGGGGTCCCCTACGAGCAGTACTTC. This sequence encodes CASSFTSGVPYEQYF.

The chain is built from TRBV7-2 and TRBJ2-5; D call uncertain. The germline V and J ends were trimmed by 5 bases and 3 bases, with 13 bases remaining between them. Germline V gene lookup returns CDR1 SGHTA and CDR2 FQGNSA. The CDR3 runs 14 residues. The DNA of the CDR3 is TGTGCCAGCAGCACGGCAGCAAGAGAAGAGACCCAGTACTTC. Protein sequence: CASSTAAREETQYF.

The chain combines TRBV28 with TRBJ2-7, with 9 bases matching TRBD1. Germline assignment: CDR1 MDHEN and CDR2 SYDVKM. The CDR3 spans 14 residues. After removal of 3 bases from V and 4 bases from J, the junction contained 4 bases not matched to a gene. CDR3 sequence: CASSFGGQGYEQYF. The CDR3 region has the DNA TGTGCCAGCAGTTTTGGGGGACAGGGTTACGAGCAGTACTTC.

This chain links TRBV7-2 with TRBJ2-5; 8 bases match TRBD1. V gave up 1 base and J gave up 0 bases; unmatched junction bases: 4. The CDR3 consists of 16 residues. The germline CDR1 and CDR2 sequences are SGHTA and FQGNSA. This chain's CDR3 is CASSLEGTGNQETQYF. CDR3 nucleotide sequence: TGTGCCAGCAGCTTAGAAGGGACAGGAAACCAAGAGACCCAGTACTTC.

This clone came up a few times. DNA of the CDR3: TGTGCCAGCAGCCGGGACAGTCCTGAAGCTTTCTTT. Translated: CASSRDSPEAFF. The rearrangement uses TRBV7-9 and TRBJ1-1; 7 bases match TRBD1. Losses at the gene ends were 5 bases for V and 6 bases for J; bases not matched to a gene: 3. This CDR3 comprises 12 residues. The germline V gene has CDR1 SEHNR and CDR2 FQNEAQ (reference sequence).

The rearrangement joins TRBV29-1 to TRBJ2-2; 7 positions agree with TRBD1. The CDR3 is 17 residues long. CDR1 and CDR2 (germline): SQVTM, ANQGSEA. The junction had 13 bases not matched to a gene; V was cut back by 4 bases and J by 2 bases. CDR3 in amino acids: CSVGFIPGQINTGELFF. The CDR3 DNA reads as TGCAGCGTTGGGTTTATCCCGGGACAGATAAACACCGGGGAGCTGTTTTTT.

The V gene is TRBV5-1, the J gene TRBJ2-5, with TRBD1 matching over 8 bases. This CDR3 contains 13 residues. The germline V gene has CDR1 SGHRS and CDR2 YFSETQ. Trimming removed 3 bases from V and 5 bases from J; junction bases left unmatched: 3. The CDR3 protein is CASSWTGMETQYF. The CDR3 DNA sequence: TGCGCCAGCAGCTGGACAGGGATGGAGACCCAGTACTTC.

The CDR3 loop is CASSEVTDTQYF. CDR3 bases: TGTGCCAGCAGCGAGGTCACAGATACGCAGTATTTT. The rearrangement links TRBV7-9 to TRBJ2-3; D unclear. CDR3 length: 12 residues. Trimming took 5 bases from V and 2 from J, leaving 5 bases between them. Germline loops: CDR1 SEHNR, CDR2 FQNEAQ (reference sequence). The full variable domain, rest sourced from reference TRBV7-9 and TRBJ2-3, is DTGVSQNPRHKITKRGQNVTFRCDPISEHNRLYWYRQTLGQGPEFLTYFQNEAQLEKSRLLSDRFSAERPKGSFSTLEIQRTEQGDSAMYLCASSEVTDTQYFGPGTRLTVL.

This chain connects TRBV28 to TRBJ2-2; D call uncertain. With 5 bases removed from V and 3 bases from J, the gap between germline ends came to 4 bases. The CDR3 is made up of 12 amino acids. The V gene's germline CDR1 is MDHEN and CDR2 SYDVKM. The CDR3 DNA reads as TGTGCCAGCAGTCTGTACACCGGGGAGCTGTTTTTT. It codes for CASSLYTGELFF.

The chain recombines TRBV13 with TRBJ2-3, with 8 bases identical to TRBD2. Trimming cost V 3 bases and J 3 bases; bases outside gene matches: 8. Germline assignment: CDR1 PRHDT and CDR2 FYEKMQ (reference sequence). The CDR3 consists of 16 residues. The CDR3 nucleotides are TGTGCCAGCAGCTTTAGGCCCCGGGGGGGAACAGATACGCAGTATTTT. It specifies CASSFRPRGGTDTQYF. Drawing the rest from reference TRBV13 and TRBJ2-3, the complete variable domain is AAGVIQSPRHLIKEKRETATLKCYPIPRHDTVYWYQQGPGQDPQFLISFYEKMQSDKGSIPDRFSAQQFSDYHSELNMSSLELGDSALYFCASSFRPRGGTDTQYFGPGTRLTVL.

This sequence joins TRBV7-2 and TRBJ1-6; tentatively, D is TRBD1 (6 bases). Looked up from germline, CDR1 is SGHTA and CDR2 is FQGNSA. This CDR3 has 17 residues. The V end lost 5 bases, the J end lost 4 bases, and 18 bases lay between the germline ends. The CDR3 DNA reads as TGTGCCAGCAGCCCCCTAGGGGGGCAGAGTTATAATTCACCCCTCCACTTT. This encodes CASSPLGGQSYNSPLHF.

This chain links TRBV29-1 with TRBJ2-1; 11 bases line up with TRBD2. The length of the CDR3 is 15 residues. CDR1 is SQVTM, CDR2 ANQGSEA, per germline. Trimming removed 6 bases from V and 3 bases from J; junction bases left unmatched: 7. For the CDR3, the DNA is TGCAGCGTAGACACCCTAGCGGGGGGCTACAATGAGCAGTTCTTC. Its protein product is CSVDTLAGGYNEQFF.

The chain has TRBV5-4 and TRBJ1-6; possible D gene TRBD1, 5 bases. The CDR3 contains 14 residues. CDR1 and CDR2 (germline): SGHNT, YYREEE (reference sequence). The V end lost 2 bases, the J end lost 7 bases, and 10 bases lay between the germline ends. CDR3 sequence reads: CASSFRDGNSPLHF. The DNA for the CDR3 is TGTGCCAGCAGCTTTAGGGACGGAAATTCACCCCTCCACTTT.

Comment on this clone: This specimen includes other DNA sequences encoding the same CDR3. V is TRBV29-1 and J is TRBJ2-5; no clear D. This CDR3 comprises 10 residues. V was clipped by 4 bases and J by 3 bases, with 3 bases between them. Germline V gene lookup returns CDR1 SQVTM and CDR2 ANQGSEA. CDR3 residues: CSVGEETQYF. The CDR3 DNA sequence: TGCAGCGTTGGGGAAGAGACCCAGTACTTC. The full variable domain, rest sourced from reference TRBV29-1 and TRBJ2-5, is SAVISQKPSRDICQRGTSLTIQCQVDSQVTMMFWYRQQPGQSLTLIATANQGSEATYESGFVIDKFPISRPNLTFSTLTVSNMSPEDSSIYLCSVGEETQYFGPGTRLLVL.

The chain combines TRBV27 with TRBJ2-7, with D perhaps matching TRBD1 or TRBD2 (5 bases each). CDR1 and CDR2 (germline): MNHEY, SMNVEV (reference sequence). With 5 bases removed from V and 0 bases from J, the gap between germline ends came to 14 bases. CDR3 size: 15 residues. CDR3 DNA sequence: TGTGCCAGCAGTGGGACGGATATGAGCTCCTACGAGCAGTACTTC. Amino acids: CASSGTDMSSYEQYF.

The rearrangement links TRBV5-1 to TRBJ2-7, with D hard to call. Germline V CDR1 and CDR2: SGHRS, YFSETQ. V was cut by 2 bases and J by 3 bases, with 12 bases left in between. The CDR3 loop spans 14 amino acids. DNA of the CDR3: TGCGCCAGCAGCTTAAGTCTCCCTGGCTACGAGCAGTACTTC. This encodes CASSLSLPGYEQYF.

The V gene is TRBV7-2, the J gene TRBJ1-2; 7 positions agree with TRBD1. The ends lost 6 bases at V and 2 bases at J; junction bases unmatched: 6. There are 14 residues in the CDR3. From germline, CDR1 is SGHTA and CDR2 FQGNSA. The CDR3 region has the DNA TGTGCCAGCAGTTTCGGGACAGAAAACTATGGCTACACCTTC. Its translation: CASSFGTENYGYTF.

The V call is TRBV7-2, the J call TRBJ2-6; D gene uncertain. The CDR3 length is 15 residues. V gave up 4 bases and J gave up 7 bases, with 14 bases separating them. Germline CDR1 SGHTA, CDR2 FQGNSA. CDR3 in DNA: TGTGCCAGCAGCTCAGGTATTCCAGGTGCCAACGTCCTGACTTTC. Amino acids: CASSSGIPGANVLTF.

The chain recombines TRBV27 with TRBJ2-6; D is unclear. The CDR3 has 15 residues. The ends were cut back, 8 bases at V and 2 bases at J, with 13 bases in the middle. Germline-derived CDR1 and CDR2 are MNHEY and SMNVEV (reference sequence). CDR3 sequence (DNA): TGTGCCAGCGGCAGGTTATCGGCTGGGGCCAACGTCCTGACTTTC. This codes for CASGRLSAGANVLTF.

This sequence joins TRBV7-9 and TRBJ1-2; perhaps TRBD1 as D (6 bases). Trimming cost V 5 bases and J 4 bases, with 14 bases left between them. The CDR3 covers 14 residues. Germline CDR1 is SEHNR and CDR2 is FQNEAQ (reference sequence). The CDR3 region has the DNA TGTGCCAGCAGCCAGGAGGGGGTTACCTATGGCTACACCTTC. Translation: CASSQEGVTYGYTF.

This clone was counted a few times. The J gene is TRBJ2-7, the V gene TRBV14; TRBD1 agrees at 9 bases. The CDR3 has 15 amino acids. Germline values: CDR1 SGHDN, CDR2 FVKESK. The V gene end was trimmed by 1 base and the J gene end by 2 bases; junction bases not matched to a gene: 3. As DNA, the CDR3 is TGTGCCAGCAGCCAAGCCGGGACAGGGCCCTACGAGCAGTACTTC. Translating gives CASSQAGTGPYEQYF.

The chain employs TRBV11-2 and TRBJ2-3, with D possibly TRBD1 on 6 matching bases. The CDR3 has 15 amino acids. Germline assignment: CDR1 SGHAT and CDR2 FQNNGV. V was clipped by 2 bases and J by 1 base, with 10 bases between them. The CDR3 region is CASSLTGLGTDTQYF. CDR3 coding DNA: TGTGCCAGCAGCTTAACAGGGTTGGGCACAGATACGCAGTATTTT.

V is TRBV30 and J is TRBJ1-1; the match to TRBD1 covers 7 bases. V dropped 3 bases and J dropped 7; count of bases not matched to a gene: 8. The V gene's germline CDR1 is GTSNPN and CDR2 SVGIG (reference sequence). CDR3 length equals 13 residues. The CDR3 DNA sequence: TGTGCCTGGAGATTGGGGACAGCCAGTGAAGCTTTCTTT. Translation gives CAWRLGTASEAFF.

The chain has TRBV6-5 and TRBJ1-2, with 8 bases that match TRBD1. V lost 5 bases, J lost 7 bases, and 9 bases stayed unmatched. Germline CDR1 MNHEY, CDR2 SVGAGI. The CDR3 extends over 14 amino acids. The CDR3 reads CASSTSLTGAGYTF. The CDR3, as DNA: TGTGCCAGCAGTACTTCCTTGACAGGGGCTGGCTACACCTTC.

The chain uses TRBV7-9 and TRBJ2-3, with TRBD1 matching over 7 bases. V shed 4 bases, J shed 0 bases, and the junction held 7 bases outside the gene matches. CDR3 length: 16 residues. Germline values: CDR1 SEHNR, CDR2 FQNEAQ (reference sequence). The CDR3 coding sequence is TGTGCCAGCAGCTGGATGGGACAGTCAAGCACAGATACGCAGTATTTT. It codes for CASSWMGQSSTDTQYF.